The 29 T cell receptor beta chains reported below all come from one sample, sequenced in a study of CD8 T cells in Susac syndrome. RNA, at roughly 0.5 to 1 ug, was reverse transcribed with random hexamers. TCRdb re-analysed the immunoSEQ multiplex PCR reads in MiXCR, keeping a single row per CDR3 protein. Among about 180,000 distinct CDR3 sequences listed, approximately 96% were seen once. Sample: CD4+ T cells from PBMCs. These receptors were collected from a human donor with multiple sclerosis.

The chain is built from TRBV28 and TRBJ1-6; no clear D gene. The V gene lost 5 bases and the J gene lost 8 bases, with 13 bases spanning the gap. The CDR3 sequence is 14 residues long. CDR1 and CDR2 (germline): MDHEN, SYDVKM. The CDR3 DNA sequence: TGTGCCAGCAGTCCCGCCGCTTTTGATTCACCCCTCCACTTT. This sequence encodes CASSPAAFDSPLHF. The complete variable domain, with remaining parts taken from reference TRBV28 and TRBJ1-6, reads DVKVTQSSRYLVKRTGEKVFLECVQDMDHENMFWYRQDPGLGLRLIYFSYDVKMKEKGDIPEGYSVSREKKERFSLILESASTNQTSMYLCASSPAAFDSPLHFGNGTRLTVT.

The chain carries TRBV24-1 and TRBJ1-1; a weak D match, TRBD1 (6 bases). V was clipped by 4 bases and J by 9 bases, with 11 bases between them. The CDR3 totals 12 residues. Germline V gives CDR1 KGHDR, CDR2 SFDVKD. DNA of the CDR3: TGTGCCACCAGTGACCCCGGGACAAAAGCTTTCTTT. Its protein product is CATSDPGTKAFF.

Only one count was recorded for this clonotype. The chain employs TRBV24-1 and TRBJ2-1; D may correspond to TRBD1 or TRBD2 (5 bases each). Germline V gene lookup returns CDR1 KGHDR and CDR2 SFDVKD. This CDR3 spans 13 amino acids. V lost 3 bases and J 12 bases, leaving 14 bases between the germline ends. Written as DNA, the CDR3 is TGTGCCACCAGTGATACCCTGCGTGGGGGGCAGTTCTTC. This encodes CATSDTLRGGQFF.

The chain uses TRBV20-1 and TRBJ2-1, with D possibly being TRBD2 (5 bases). Germline values: CDR1 DFQATT, CDR2 SNEGSKA (reference sequence). The CDR3 has 12 amino acids. The V end lost 3 bases, the J end lost 5 bases, and 8 bases lay between the germline ends. The chain's CDR3 is CSASRRNNEQFF. CDR3 nucleotides: TGCAGTGCTAGTCGGAGGAACAATGAGCAGTTCTTC.

The chain joins TRBV7-7 to TRBJ2-1, with TRBD1 as a possible D gene (6 bases). The germline gives CDR1 SSHAT, CDR2 FNYEAQ (reference sequence). The CDR3 spans 13 residues. V was pared by 3 bases and J by 7 bases, with 10 bases between. The CDR3 sequence is CASSFDRTNEQFF. CDR3 sequence (DNA): TGTGCCAGCAGCTTCGACAGGACTAATGAGCAGTTCTTC.

This clonotype is a singleton in its sample. The chain links TRBV27 to TRBJ1-6; weak D call: TRBD1 (6 bases). The CDR3 spans 16 residues. Trimming took 5 bases from V and 7 from J, leaving 18 bases between them. Germline CDR1 reads MNHEY; CDR2 reads SMNVEV (reference sequence). The CDR3 region is CASSGGGGEGNSPLHF. CDR3 DNA sequence: TGTGCCAGCAGTGGAGGGGGAGGGGAGGGCAATTCACCCCTCCACTTT.

The chain uses TRBV7-9 and TRBJ1-6; D is unclear. V dropped 5 bases and J dropped 7 bases, with 9 bases sitting between them. Germline CDR1 SEHNR, CDR2 FQNEAQ (reference sequence). CDR3 length equals 13 residues. The CDR3 DNA reads as TGTGCCAGCAGCCGAGAAGTAAATTCACCCCTCCACTTT. This codes for CASSREVNSPLHF.

CDR3 sequence: CAWSLRDRNTEAFF. The DNA of the CDR3 is TGTGCCTGGAGCTTAAGGGACAGAAACACTGAAGCTTTCTTT. This rearrangement joins TRBV30 to TRBJ1-1; 7 nucleotides align to TRBD1. Germline assignment: CDR1 GTSNPN and CDR2 SVGIG (reference sequence). The V segment lost 3 bases and the J segment 2 bases; nucleotides outside the gene matches: 6. CDR3 length equals 14 residues.

The V gene is TRBV9, the J gene TRBJ2-7, with 9 positions matching TRBD1. V shed 0 bases and J 3 bases; nucleotides not matched to a gene: 4. The CDR3 consists of 15 residues. Looked up from germline, CDR1 is SGDLS and CDR2 is YYNGEE. Here the CDR3 reads CASSVGTGEFYEQYF. In DNA, the CDR3 is TGTGCCAGCAGCGTAGGGACAGGGGAGTTCTACGAGCAGTACTTC.

The sample holds one count of this clonotype. The rearrangement uses TRBV5-4 and TRBJ1-1, with D hard to call. V was clipped by 5 bases and J by 0 bases, with 14 bases between them. There are 15 residues in the CDR3. CDR1 SGHNT and CDR2 YYREEE come from the germline V gene (reference sequence). The DNA for the CDR3 is TGTGCCAGCAGACCCGTTGAGGGTATGAACACTGAAGCTTTCTTT. It translates to CASRPVEGMNTEAFF.

The rearrangement links TRBV5-1 to TRBJ2-3, with TRBD2 matching 7 bases. The germline V gene encodes CDR1 SGHRS and CDR2 YFSETQ. The CDR3 sequence is 15 residues long. The trim removed 5 bases at V and 6 bases at J, leaving 12 bases unmatched. CDR3 DNA sequence: TGCGCCAGCAGTCGAACCAGCGGGGCGGGGGATACGCAGTATTTT. It codes for CASSRTSGAGDTQYF.

This chain joins TRBV20-1 and TRBJ2-3; D may be TRBD2 (5 bases). Looked up from germline, CDR1 is DFQATT and CDR2 is SNEGSKA (reference sequence). V was trimmed by 0 bases and J by 6 bases, leaving 16 bases between them. The CDR3 sequence is 15 residues long. CDR3 sequence: CSARDAVTGGDTQYF. For the CDR3, the DNA is TGCAGTGCTAGAGATGCGGTTACCGGCGGGGATACGCAGTATTTT.

The chain carries TRBV29-1 and TRBJ2-2; a weak D match, TRBD1 (5 bases). This CDR3 comprises 12 residues. Trimming took 4 bases from V and 4 from J, leaving 7 bases between them. CDR1 is SQVTM and CDR2 is ANQGSEA in the germline V gene. The CDR3, as DNA: TGCAGCGTTGCAGGGCCCACCGGGGAGCTGTTTTTT. This codes for CSVAGPTGELFF.

This chain uses TRBV29-1 with TRBJ1-6; the D is unclear. From germline, CDR1 is SQVTM and CDR2 ANQGSEA. The CDR3 has 13 amino acids. Deletions cut 6 bases from V and 9 bases from J, with 15 bases between. The CDR3 sequence: CSVTMSDLSPLHF. CDR3 coding DNA: TGCAGCGTCACAATGTCCGACCTTTCACCCCTCCACTTT. Drawing the rest from reference TRBV29-1 and TRBJ1-6, the complete variable domain is SAVISQKPSRDICQRGTSLTIQCQVDSQVTMMFWYRQQPGQSLTLIATANQGSEATYESGFVIDKFPISRPNLTFSTLTVSNMSPEDSSIYLCSVTMSDLSPLHFGNGTRLTVT.

This clonotype was recorded once. V is TRBV23-1 and J is TRBJ2-7, with D possibly TRBD2 on 6 matching bases. TRBV23-1 is marked as an open reading frame, function uncertain. This CDR3 has 13 amino acids. The ends were cut back, 11 bases at V and 2 bases at J, with 16 bases in the middle. CDR3 nucleotides: TGCGCCCCAGCCGGGACTGGCACCTACGAGCAGTACTTC. It is translated as CAPAGTGTYEQYF.

The chain recombines TRBV13 with TRBJ1-5; D unclear. This CDR3 is built from 14 residues. Trimming left V 1 base short and J 3 bases short, with 7 bases between. Germline V gives CDR1 PRHDT, CDR2 FYEKMQ (reference sequence). CDR3 protein: CASSLDRSNQPQHF. DNA for the CDR3: TGTGCCAGCAGCTTAGACCGTTCCAATCAGCCCCAGCATTTT.

The chain uses TRBV20-1 and TRBJ2-3, with TRBD2 matching over 11 bases. Germline CDR1 is DFQATT and CDR2 is SNEGSKA (reference sequence). Germline trimming cut 2 bases from V and 4 bases from J; bases unmatched to any gene: 5. The CDR3 is made up of 15 amino acids. This CDR3 reads CSARSVAGGADTQYF. CDR3 nucleotides: TGCAGTGCTAGATCCGTAGCGGGGGGGGCAGATACGCAGTATTTT.

This clonotype appeared a single time. V usage is TRBV5-1 and J usage is TRBJ2-7; perhaps TRBD1 as D (6 bases). The CDR3 has 15 amino acids. Germline V gene sequence: CDR1 SGHRS, CDR2 YFSETQ. Between the trimmed V and J ends, which lost 0 bases and 3 bases, there was a span of 13 bases. CDR3 DNA: TGCGCCAGCAGCTTGGAGTGGGGGCCCGGCTACGAGCAGTACTTC. Translated, it gives CASSLEWGPGYEQYF.

The chain uses TRBV5-1 and TRBJ2-6; D uncertain. V lost 0 bases and J lost 0, with 4 bases in between. The CDR3 runs to 15 residues. CDR1 and CDR2 (germline): SGHRS, YFSETQ. CDR3 DNA sequence: TGCGCCAGCAGCTTGGGGATCTCTGGGGCCAACGTCCTGACTTTC. Amino acids: CASSLGISGANVLTF.

This chain connects TRBV5-1 to TRBJ2-6; D is perhaps TRBD2 (7 bases). The CDR3 covers 16 residues. Germline CDR1 and CDR2: SGHRS and YFSETQ. Trimming cost V 4 bases and J 4 bases, with 15 bases left between them. CDR3 in DNA: TGCGCCAGCAGCCCGGTGGCGGGGGCCGGGGCCAACGTCCTGACTTTC. This translates into CASSPVAGAGANVLTF.

The gene calls are TRBV29-1 and TRBJ2-7, with D tentatively TRBD1 or TRBD2 (5 bases each). The CDR3 spans 13 residues. Trimming shortened V by 6 bases and J by 3 bases, and 15 bases separated the two germline ends. Germline CDR1 is SQVTM and CDR2 is ANQGSEA. CDR3 residues: CSVVRGTNYEQYF. DNA of the CDR3: TGCAGCGTCGTCAGAGGGACCAACTACGAGCAGTACTTC.

This chain joins TRBV7-9 and TRBJ2-5; D not certain. The CDR3 runs to 17 residues. The V end lost 2 bases, the J end lost 0 bases, and 16 bases lay between the germline ends. Per the germline V gene, CDR1 is SEHNR and CDR2 is FQNEAQ (reference sequence). CDR3 nucleotide sequence: TGTGCCAGCAGCTTAATGGGCAGCCCCATGTACCAAGAGACCCAGTACTTC. The encoded protein is CASSLMGSPMYQETQYF.

V usage is TRBV3-1 and J usage is TRBJ1-1, with 8 nucleotides matching TRBD1. J gave up 7 bases and V 7 bases, and 11 bases lay outside the gene matches. The CDR3 spans 14 residues. Germline V gene lookup returns CDR1 LGHDT and CDR2 YNNKEL (reference sequence). This CDR3 reads CASNDRGTGNEAFF. In DNA form, the CDR3 reads TGTGCCAGCAATGACAGGGGAACAGGGAATGAAGCTTTCTTT.

J is TRBJ2-5 and V is TRBV9; D unclear. The CDR3 sequence is 13 residues long. Trimming took off 0 bases at V and 2 bases at J, with 5 bases between the two ends. Germline V CDR1 and CDR2: SGDLS, YYNGEE. The CDR3 region has the DNA TGTGCCAGCAGCGTAGCCAATCAAGAGACCCAGTACTTC. Translation gives CASSVANQETQYF.

The V gene is TRBV3-1, the J gene TRBJ2-1; D call uncertain. CDR1 and CDR2 from the germline V gene are LGHDT and YNNKEL (reference sequence). The length of the CDR3 is 14 residues. V was shortened by 0 bases and J by 5 bases, with 8 bases between the two germline ends. CDR3 sequence (DNA): TGTGCCAGCAGCCAAGATCCGGCCCACAATGAGCAGTTCTTC. Translating gives CASSQDPAHNEQFF.

The chain carries TRBV18 and TRBJ2-5, with TRBD2 matching over 10 bases. The CDR3 is made up of 15 amino acids. Per the germline V gene, CDR1 is KGHSH and CDR2 is LQKENI. V lost 2 bases, J lost 4 bases, and 4 bases stayed unmatched. The CDR3 nucleotides are TGTGCCAGCTCACCAGGTAGCGGGGGGCTAGAGACCCAGTACTTC. Translation gives CASSPGSGGLETQYF. The full variable domain, with the rest looked up from reference TRBV18 and TRBJ2-5, is NAGVMQNPRHLVRRRGQEARLRCSPMKGHSHVYWYRQLPEEGLKFMVYLQKENIIDESGMPKERFSAEFPKEGPSILRIQQVVRGDSAAYFCASSPGSGGLETQYFGPGTRLLVL.

This sequence joins TRBV6-1 and TRBJ2-6, with D possibly being TRBD1 (6 bases). This CDR3 region has 18 residues. Trimming left V 2 bases short and J 3 bases short, with 17 bases between. CDR1 is MNHNS, CDR2 SASEGT, per germline. The CDR3 here is CASSEFGGGASGANVLTF. In DNA, the CDR3 is TGTGCCAGCAGTGAATTCGGTGGGGGCGCGAGTGGGGCCAACGTCCTGACTTTC.

The gene calls are TRBV9 and TRBJ2-7; D is possibly TRBD2 (7 bases). The CDR3 loop spans 14 amino acids. The V end lost 3 bases, the J end lost 2 bases, and 12 bases lay between the germline ends. Germline CDR1 and CDR2: SGDLS and YYNGEE. The CDR3 protein is CASSAHGGPYEQYF. Written as DNA, the CDR3 is TGTGCCAGCAGCGCCCACGGGGGGCCCTACGAGCAGTACTTC.

The CDR3 protein is CASSDSRVEQFF. In nucleotides, the CDR3 is TGTGCCAGCAGTGACTCGCGGGTCGAGCAGTTCTTC. This chain connects TRBV6-4 to TRBJ2-1; tentatively, D is TRBD2 (5 bases). Germline V gene sequence: CDR1 MRHNA, CDR2 SNTAGT. The ends were cut back, 0 bases at V and 10 bases at J, with 7 bases in the middle. The CDR3 length is 12 residues.